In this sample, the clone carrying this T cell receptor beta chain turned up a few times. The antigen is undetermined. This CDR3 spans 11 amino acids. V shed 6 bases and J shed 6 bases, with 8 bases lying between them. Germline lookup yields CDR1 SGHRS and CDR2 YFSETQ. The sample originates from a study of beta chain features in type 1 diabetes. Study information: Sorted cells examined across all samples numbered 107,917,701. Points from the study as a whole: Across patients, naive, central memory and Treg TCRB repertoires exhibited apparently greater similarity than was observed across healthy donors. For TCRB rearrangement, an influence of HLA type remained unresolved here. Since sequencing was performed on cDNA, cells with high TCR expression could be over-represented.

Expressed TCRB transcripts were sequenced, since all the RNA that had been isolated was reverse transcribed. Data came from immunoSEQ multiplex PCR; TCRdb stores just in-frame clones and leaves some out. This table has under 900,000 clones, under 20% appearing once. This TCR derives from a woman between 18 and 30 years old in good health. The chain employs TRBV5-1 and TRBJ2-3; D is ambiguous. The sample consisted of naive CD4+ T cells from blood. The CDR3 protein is CASTGHDTQYF. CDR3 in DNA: TGCGCCAGCACGGGTCACGATACGCAGTATTTT.